The sequence of this TCR beta chain was determined in a study of T-cell memory formation after mild COVID-19. Study-level results: Contracting CD8+ clones were enriched in EMRA, CD4+ mainly in CM and EM. There were some responding clones in pre-infection memory, which suggested that cross-reactive memory had joined.

Trimming left V 3 bases short and J 0 bases short, with 8 bases between. CDR3 length: 14 amino acids. Germline assignment: CDR1 SGHKS and CDR2 YYEKEE (reference sequence). The authors produced TCR alpha and TCR beta cDNA libraries with sample barcodes and UMIs by 5'RACE using constant-segment primers. TCRdb independently ran MiXCR on the 5' RACE reads; one entry per CDR3 protein. The repertoire includes about 57,000 distinct CDR3 sequences, roughly an eighth of them detected once, and under 25% sits in the top ten. About this clonotype: Its antigen is undetermined.

The receptor's source is a young man who had mild COVID-19 (a few samples of this study predate the infection). Cell type and time point are not known. This sequence joins TRBV5-5 and TRBJ2-3; D gene ambiguous. Sequenced material: PBMCs or a T cell subset sorted from them (not recorded which). CDR3 loop: CASSSDGSTDTQYF. The CDR3 nucleotides read TGTGCCAGCAGCTCGGACGGTAGCACAGATACGCAGTATTTT.